This is a list of T cell receptor beta chains from one sample in a study of blood T cell repertoires in COVID-19. Generated by immunoSEQ multiplex PCR, the TCRdb table keeps only in-frame clones and is missing some. The profile shows approximately 300,000 clones, approximately 90% of them singletons. The sample consisted of peripheral blood. The receptor set was obtained from a woman aged 45 to 65 with active or convalescent COVID-19. The conserved cysteine and the conserved F or W are not part of the CDR3 here. Clone size, where shown, is once, few, many, or a class for clones that have expanded.

size | J | length | V | CDR3
NA | TRBJ1-1 | 10 | TRBV5-6 | ASSFASVEAF
once | TRBJ1-6 | 14 | TRBV4-3 | ASSQDTTGWDSPLH
few | TRBJ2-7 | 13 | TRBV4-1 | ASSQVLTAPGEQY
NA | TRBJ2-1 | 11 | TRBV11-2 | ASSSLRERGQF
NA | TRBJ2-2 | 14 | TRBV7-2 | ASREAGGGSTGELF
NA | TRBJ2-1 | 13 | TRBV5-1 | ASSTSGGAYNEQF
NA | TRBJ1-4 | 11 | TRBV6-5 | ASSYTGSEKLF
NA | TRBJ2-7 | 11 | TRBV3-1/TRBV3-2 | ASSQLSSYEQY
NA | TRBJ2-1 | 17 | TRBV7-9 | ASSPWTSGRVGSGNEQF
NA | TRBJ1-1 | 13 | TRBV7-2 | ASSPHRGTNTEAF
once | TRBJ1-1 | 15 | TRBV9 | ASSGVTGFPLNTEAF
few | TRBJ2-2 | 15 | TRBV5-1 | ASSFSGTGVNTGELF
NA | TRBJ1-6 | 12 | TRBV27 | ASGPGRRTAPLH
NA | TRBJ1-2 | 11 | TRBV2 | ASSEVLTVGYT
NA | TRBJ1-1 | 13 | TRBV27 | ASSPTGDGRREAF
NA | TRBJ2-5 | 12 | TRBV13 | ASSLGGTKETQY
NA | TRBJ1-2 | 15 | TRBV6-2/TRBV6-3 | ASSYWTGARRGYGYT
NA | TRBJ1-5 | 12 | TRBV6-2/TRBV6-3 | ASSPWTGDQPQH
once | TRBJ2-3 | 13 | TRBV5-1 | ASSLYGTGGDTQY
few | TRBJ1-5 | 11 | TRBV6-2/TRBV6-3 | ASSDSNNQPQH
NA | TRBJ2-5 | 15 | TRBV4-2 | ASSQGSTSGNQETQY
NA | TRBJ1-1 | 11 | TRBV12-5 | ASGLRGVTEAF
NA | TRBJ2-6 | 14 | TRBV7-6 | ASSPTVRSGANVLT
NA | TRBJ1-2 | 11 | TRBV5-1 | ASSATGLGGYT
NA | TRBJ2-7 | 11 | TRBV7-3 | ASSLTPSYEQY
NA | TRBJ2-7 | 9 | TRBV2 | ASNSIYEQY
NA | TRBJ1-5 | 12 | TRBV27 | ASSPTGGEQPQH
NA | TRBJ2-7 | 12 | TRBV19 | ASSRGTSRYEQY